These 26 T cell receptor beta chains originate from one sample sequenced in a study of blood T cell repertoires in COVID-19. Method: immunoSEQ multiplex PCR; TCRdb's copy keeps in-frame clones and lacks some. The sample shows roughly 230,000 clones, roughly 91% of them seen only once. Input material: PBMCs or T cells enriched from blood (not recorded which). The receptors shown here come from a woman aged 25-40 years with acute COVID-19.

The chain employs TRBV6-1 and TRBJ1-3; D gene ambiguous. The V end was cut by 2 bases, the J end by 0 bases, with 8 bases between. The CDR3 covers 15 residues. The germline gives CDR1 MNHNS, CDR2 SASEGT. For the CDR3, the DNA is TGTGCCAGCAGTGAAAGTCGTAGCTCTGGAAACACCATATATTTT. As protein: CASSESRSSGNTIYF.

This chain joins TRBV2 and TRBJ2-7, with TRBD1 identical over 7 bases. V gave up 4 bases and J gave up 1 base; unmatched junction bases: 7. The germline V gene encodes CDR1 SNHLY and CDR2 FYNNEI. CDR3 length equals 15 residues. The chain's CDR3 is CASSGWETGSYEQYF. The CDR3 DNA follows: TGTGCCAGCAGTGGTTGGGAGACAGGGTCCTACGAGCAGTACTTC.

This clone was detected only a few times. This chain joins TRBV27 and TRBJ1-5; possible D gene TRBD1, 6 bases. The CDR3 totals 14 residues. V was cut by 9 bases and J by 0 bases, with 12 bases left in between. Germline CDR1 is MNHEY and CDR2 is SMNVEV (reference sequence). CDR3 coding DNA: TGTGCCAGGTGGGACAAGCGTAGCAATCAGCCCCAGCATTTT. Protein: CARWDKRSNQPQHF.

The CDR3: CASSAAATHNEQFF. In DNA, the CDR3 is TGTGCCAGCAGCGCTGCGGCCACTCACAATGAGCAGTTCTTC. The rearrangement joins TRBV6-2 or TRBV6-3 to TRBJ2-1; D gene ambiguous. Germline V gene sequence: CDR1 MNHEY, CDR2 SVGEGT. Trimming shortened V by 6 bases and J by 5 bases, and 14 bases separated the two germline ends. CDR3 length: 14 residues.

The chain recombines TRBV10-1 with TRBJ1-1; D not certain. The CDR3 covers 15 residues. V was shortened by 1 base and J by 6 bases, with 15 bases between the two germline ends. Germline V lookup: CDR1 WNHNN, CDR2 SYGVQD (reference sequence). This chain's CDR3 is CASSEFDKAGSEAFF. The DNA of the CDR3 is TGCGCCAGCAGTGAGTTCGACAAAGCGGGATCTGAAGCTTTCTTT.

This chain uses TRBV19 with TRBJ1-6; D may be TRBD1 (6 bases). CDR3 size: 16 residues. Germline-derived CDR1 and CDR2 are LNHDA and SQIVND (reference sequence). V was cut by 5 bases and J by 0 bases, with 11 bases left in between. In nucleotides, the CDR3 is TGTGCCAGTAGTCTCTCAGGGGACTCCTATAATTCACCCCTCCACTTT. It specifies CASSLSGDSYNSPLHF.

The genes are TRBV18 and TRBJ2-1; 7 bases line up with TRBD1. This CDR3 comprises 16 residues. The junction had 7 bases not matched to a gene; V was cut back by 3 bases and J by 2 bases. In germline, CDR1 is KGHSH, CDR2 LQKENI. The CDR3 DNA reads TGTGCCAGCTCACCGGGAAGACAGGGAACCTACAATGAGCAGTTCTTC. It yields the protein CASSPGRQGTYNEQFF.

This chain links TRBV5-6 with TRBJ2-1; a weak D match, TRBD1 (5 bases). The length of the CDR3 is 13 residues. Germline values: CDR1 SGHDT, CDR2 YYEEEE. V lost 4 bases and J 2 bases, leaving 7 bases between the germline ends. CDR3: CASSRGPYNEQFF. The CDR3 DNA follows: TGTGCCAGCAGCAGGGGTCCCTACAATGAGCAGTTCTTC.

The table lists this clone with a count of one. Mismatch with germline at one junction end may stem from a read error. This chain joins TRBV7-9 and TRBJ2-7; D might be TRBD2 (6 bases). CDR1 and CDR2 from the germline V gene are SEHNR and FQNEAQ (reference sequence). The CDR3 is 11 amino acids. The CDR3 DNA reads TGTGCCAGCAGCCGAAGCGGGTTGTACGATTTC. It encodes CASSRSGLYDF.

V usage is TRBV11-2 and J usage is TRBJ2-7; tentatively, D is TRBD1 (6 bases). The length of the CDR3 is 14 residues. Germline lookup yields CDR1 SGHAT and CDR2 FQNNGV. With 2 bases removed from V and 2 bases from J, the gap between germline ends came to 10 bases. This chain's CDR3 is CASSLYTGTYEQYF. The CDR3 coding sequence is TGTGCCAGCAGCTTATATACAGGGACCTACGAGCAGTACTTC.

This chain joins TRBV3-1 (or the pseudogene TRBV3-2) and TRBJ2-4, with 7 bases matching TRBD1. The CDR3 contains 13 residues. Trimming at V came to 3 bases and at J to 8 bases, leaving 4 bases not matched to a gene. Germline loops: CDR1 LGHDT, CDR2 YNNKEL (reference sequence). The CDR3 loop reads CASSQRGRDIQYF. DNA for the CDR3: TGTGCCAGCAGCCAGAGGGGGCGCGACATTCAGTACTTC.

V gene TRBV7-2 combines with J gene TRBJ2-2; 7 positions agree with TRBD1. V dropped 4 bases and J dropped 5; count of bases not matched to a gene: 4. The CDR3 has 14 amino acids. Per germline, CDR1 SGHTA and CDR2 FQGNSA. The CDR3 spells CASSYRGETGELFF. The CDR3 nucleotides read TGTGCCAGCAGCTACAGGGGAGAAACCGGGGAGCTGTTTTTT.

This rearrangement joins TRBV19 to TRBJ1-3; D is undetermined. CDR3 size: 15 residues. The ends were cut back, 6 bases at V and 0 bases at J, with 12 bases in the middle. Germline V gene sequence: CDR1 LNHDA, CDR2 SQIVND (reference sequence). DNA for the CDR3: TGTGCCAGTAGGGACGGGAAATTCTCTGGAAACACCATATATTTT. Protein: CASRDGKFSGNTIYF. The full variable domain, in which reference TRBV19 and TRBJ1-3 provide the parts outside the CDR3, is DGGITQSPKYLFRKEGQNVTLSCEQNLNHDAMYWYRQDPGQGLRLIYYSQIVNDFQKGDIAEGYSVSREKKESFPLTVTSAQKNPTAFYLCASRDGKFSGNTIYFGEGSWLTVV.

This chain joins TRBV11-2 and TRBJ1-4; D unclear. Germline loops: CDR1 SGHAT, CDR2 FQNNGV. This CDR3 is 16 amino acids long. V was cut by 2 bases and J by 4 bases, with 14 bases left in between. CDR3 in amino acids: CASSLLGDQFNEKLFF. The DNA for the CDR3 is TGTGCCAGCAGCTTACTGGGAGACCAGTTTAATGAAAAACTGTTTTTT.

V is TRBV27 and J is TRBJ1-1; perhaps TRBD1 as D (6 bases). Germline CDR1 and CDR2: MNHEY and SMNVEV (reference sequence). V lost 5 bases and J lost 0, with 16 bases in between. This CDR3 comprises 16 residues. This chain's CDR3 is CASSARTVLMNTEAFF. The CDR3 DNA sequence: TGTGCCAGCAGTGCTCGGACAGTCCTCATGAACACTGAAGCTTTCTTT.

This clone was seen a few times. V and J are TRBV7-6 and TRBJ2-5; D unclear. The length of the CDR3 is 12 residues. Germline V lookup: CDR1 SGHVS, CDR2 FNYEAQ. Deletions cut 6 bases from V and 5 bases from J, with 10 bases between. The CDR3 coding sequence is TGTGCCAGCAGTTCACCCCGGGAGACCCAGTACTTC. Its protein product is CASSSPRETQYF.

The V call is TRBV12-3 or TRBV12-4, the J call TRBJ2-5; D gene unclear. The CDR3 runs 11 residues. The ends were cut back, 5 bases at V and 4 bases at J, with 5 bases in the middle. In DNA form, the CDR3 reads TGTGCCAGCAGTAACGGAGAGACCCAGTACTTC. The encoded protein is CASSNGETQYF.

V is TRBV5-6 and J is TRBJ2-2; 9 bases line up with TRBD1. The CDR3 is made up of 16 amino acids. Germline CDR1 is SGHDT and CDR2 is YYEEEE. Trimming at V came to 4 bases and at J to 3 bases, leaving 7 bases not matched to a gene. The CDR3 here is CASSPGQGHYTGELFF. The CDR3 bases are TGTGCCAGCAGCCCAGGACAGGGGCACTACACCGGGGAGCTGTTTTTT.

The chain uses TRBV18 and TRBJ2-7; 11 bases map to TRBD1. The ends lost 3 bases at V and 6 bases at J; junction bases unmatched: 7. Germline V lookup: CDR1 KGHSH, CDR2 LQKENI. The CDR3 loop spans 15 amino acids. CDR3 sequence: CASSPAGTGGVEQYF. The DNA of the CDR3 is TGTGCCAGCTCACCTGCCGGGACAGGGGGAGTCGAGCAGTACTTC. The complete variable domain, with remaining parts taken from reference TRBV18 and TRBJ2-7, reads NAGVMQNPRHLVRRRGQEARLRCSPMKGHSHVYWYRQLPEEGLKFMVYLQKENIIDESGMPKERFSAEFPKEGPSILRIQQVVRGDSAAYFCASSPAGTGGVEQYFGPGTRLTVT.

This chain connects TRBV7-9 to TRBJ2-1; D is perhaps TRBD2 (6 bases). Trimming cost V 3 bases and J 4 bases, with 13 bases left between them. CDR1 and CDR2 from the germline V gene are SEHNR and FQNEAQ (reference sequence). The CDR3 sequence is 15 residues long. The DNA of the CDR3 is TGTGCCAGCAGCTTCGCGGGAATTACATACAATGAGCAGTTCTTC. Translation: CASSFAGITYNEQFF.

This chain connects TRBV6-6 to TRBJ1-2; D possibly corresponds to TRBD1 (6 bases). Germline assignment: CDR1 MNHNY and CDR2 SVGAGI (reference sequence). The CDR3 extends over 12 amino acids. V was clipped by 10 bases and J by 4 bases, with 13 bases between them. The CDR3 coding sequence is TGTGCCACCACCTCGGACAGCTATGGCTACACCTTC. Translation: CATTSDSYGYTF.

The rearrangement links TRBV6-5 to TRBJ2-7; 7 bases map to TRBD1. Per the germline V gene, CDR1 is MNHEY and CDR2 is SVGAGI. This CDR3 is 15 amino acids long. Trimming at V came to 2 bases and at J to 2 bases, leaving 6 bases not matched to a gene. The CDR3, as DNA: TGTGCCAGCAGTTACCCAGCAGGGGGAACCTACGAGCAGTACTTC. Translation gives CASSYPAGGTYEQYF.

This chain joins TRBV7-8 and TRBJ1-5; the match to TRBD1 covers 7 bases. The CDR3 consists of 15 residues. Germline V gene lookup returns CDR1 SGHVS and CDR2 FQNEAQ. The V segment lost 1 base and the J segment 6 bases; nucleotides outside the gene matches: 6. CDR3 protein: CASSLDTGDSQPQHF. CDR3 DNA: TGTGCCAGCAGCTTAGACACAGGGGATAGTCAGCCCCAGCATTTT. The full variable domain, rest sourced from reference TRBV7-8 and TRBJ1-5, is GAGVSQSPRYKVAKRGQDVALRCDPISGHVSLFWYQQALGQGPEFLTYFQNEAQLDKSGLPSDRFFAERPEGSVSTLKIQRTQQEDSAVYLCASSLDTGDSQPQHFGDGTRLSIL.

This CDR3 reads CASSRTARAEAFF. For the CDR3, the DNA is TGTGCCAGCAGTCGAACTGCGAGGGCTGAAGCTTTCTTT. This rearrangement joins TRBV12-3 or TRBV12-4 to TRBJ1-1; D is unclear. Trimming took 5 bases from V and 6 from J, leaving 13 bases between them. The CDR3 extends over 13 amino acids.

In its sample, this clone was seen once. The CDR3 DNA reads TGTGCCAGCAGCTTTACAGGGAGCACTGAAGCTTTCTTT. This translates into CASSFTGSTEAFF. This chain uses TRBV9 with TRBJ1-1, with a tentative D call TRBD1 (6 bases). CDR3 length: 13 residues. V lost 4 bases and J lost 4, with 11 bases in between. CDR1 is SGDLS and CDR2 is YYNGEE in the germline V gene.

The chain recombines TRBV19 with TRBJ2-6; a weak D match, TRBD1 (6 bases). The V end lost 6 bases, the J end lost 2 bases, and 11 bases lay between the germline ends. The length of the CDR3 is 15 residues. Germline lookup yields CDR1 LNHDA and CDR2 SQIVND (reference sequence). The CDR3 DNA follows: TGTGCCAGTAGCCTAAACAGGGCTGGGGCCAACGTCCTGACTTTC. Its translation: CASSLNRAGANVLTF.